Each of the 7 T cell receptor beta chains below was sequenced from the same sample in a study of T cells in women clearing cervical HPV infection. The data were produced by immunoSEQ multiplex PCR, yet TCRdb's version contains in-frame clones alone and is incomplete. The sample has roughly 30,000 clones. The material sequenced was blood buffy coat. The receptor set was obtained from a woman aged 18 to 69 with a cervical HPV16 infection that either progressed to CIN3+ or cleared (not recorded which).

As for this clone: The read ends 3 residues shy of where the CDR3 ends; the end is completed using the germline J gene. The chain carries TRBV19 and TRBJ2-2; 11 bases map to TRBD1. The CDR3 runs 16 residues. Germline V gene data show CDR1 as LNHDA and CDR2 as SQIVND (reference sequence). Partial CDR3 DNA: TGTGCCAGTAGTCAATGGACAGGGGGCCGGGATGAAAAG. This gives the protein CASSQWTGGRDEK. The full CDR3 is CASSQWTGGRDEKLFF.

The covered CDR3 bases are TGTGCCACCTCCGGGACAGAAACAGATACG. The encoded protein is CATSGTETDT. The whole CDR3 sequence reads CATSGTETDTQYF. V is TRBV10-3 and J is TRBJ2-3; TRBD1 agrees at 7 bases. The CDR3 end lies 3 residues beyond the end of the read and is filled in from the germline J gene. Germline CDR1 is ENHRY and CDR2 is SYGVKD. CDR3 size: 13 residues. V lost 10 bases to trimming and J lost 3 bases; unmatched junction nucleotides: 7.

The CDR3: CASSYRGDSYNEQFF. Partial CDR3 DNA: TGTGCCAGCAGTTACAGGGGCGACTCCTACAATGAG. This chain uses TRBV5-8 with TRBJ2-1, with 7 bases fitting TRBD1. The read halts 3 residues ahead of the CDR3 end, with the missing end drawn from the germline J gene. The V gene end was trimmed by 5 bases and the J gene end by 0 bases; junction bases not matched to a gene: 5. There are 15 residues in the CDR3. Germline V gene lookup returns CDR1 SGHTS and CDR2 YDEGEE.

Turning to this clone: The read is 3 residues too short to cover the CDR3 end, so that end is filled in from the germline J gene. The chain combines TRBV6-2 or TRBV6-3 with TRBJ2-7; D not certain. Germline loops: CDR1 MNHEY, CDR2 SVGEGT. This CDR3 contains 14 residues. Trimming stripped 6 bases from V and 0 bases from J, with 12 bases between. CDR3 bases read: TGTGCCAGCAGCCTGGGCCTCAGCTCCTACGAG. Translated, it gives CASSLGLSSYE. The entire CDR3 reads CASSLGLSSYEQYF.

As concerns this clone: The read ends 3 residues early relative to the CDR3; the germline J gene fills the gap. The chain joins TRBV19 to TRBJ2-1, with 8 bases identical to TRBD1. This CDR3 has 15 residues. With V trimmed by 3 bases and J by 3 bases, 4 bases remained unmatched. Germline V gene sequence: CDR1 LNHDA, CDR2 SQIVND (reference sequence). Incomplete CDR3 DNA: TGTGCCAGTAGTATTTTGGGACAGGACTACAATGAG. Its translation is CASSILGQDYNE. The whole CDR3 is CASSILGQDYNEQFF.

Of note for this clone: Sequencing ends 3 residues short of the CDR3 end; the germline J gene provides the rest. The chain links TRBV5-5 to TRBJ2-3; D unresolved. The CDR3 length is 13 residues. V lost 1 base and J 0 bases, leaving 3 bases between the germline ends. Germline CDR1 reads SGHKS; CDR2 reads YYEKEE (reference sequence). Incomplete CDR3 DNA: TGTGCCAGCAGCTTGCAGAGCACAGATACG. It is translated as CASSLQSTDT. The CDR3 in its entirety is CASSLQSTDTQYF.

As to this clone: The CDR3 end falls 3 residues outside the read, so it is completed with the germline J gene. V gene TRBV7-9 combines with J gene TRBJ1-1, with D possibly TRBD1 on 5 matching bases. This CDR3 has 15 amino acids. In germline, CDR1 is SEHNR, CDR2 FQNEAQ (reference sequence). Incomplete CDR3 DNA: TGTGCCAGCAGCTTAGCGCAAGGGGCCTCCTTAGTG. Translation: CASSLAQGASLV. The whole CDR3 reads CASSLAQGASLVAFF. Together with reference TRBV7-9 and TRBJ1-1, the CDR3 gives the full variable domain: DTGVSQNPRHKITKRGQNVTFRCDPISEHNRLYWYRQTLGQGPEFLTYFQNEAQLEKSRLLSDRFSAERPKGSFSTLEIQRTEQGDSAMYLCASSLAQGASLVAFFGQGTRLTVV.